This T cell receptor (beta chain) was identified in a study of cytomegalovirus exposure and HLA in healthy donors. Notes on the study in general: What a later analysis showed was that several of the most significant clusters appeared linked to common viral pathogens. The classifier, whose performance was assessed in both the original and validation cohorts, reportedly diagnosed cytomegalovirus status with high specificity and sensitivity. The study had only CMV serostatus as immune exposure information. Under in vitro conditions, a few CMV-associated chains were confirmed as specific for CMV antigens.

V lost 1 base, J lost 9 bases, and 13 bases lay in between. The CDR3 totals 13 residues. Germline CDR1 SGHDT, CDR2 YYEEEE. This clone was seen a few times. Its matching antigen is unknown. PCR used 60 Vbeta primers and 13 Jbeta primers. The method was immunoSEQ multiplex PCR; TCRdb's version includes in-frame clones alone and lacks a portion of them. The profile shows tens of thousands of clones, about 72% of them singletons. The chain links TRBV5-6 to TRBJ2-5; tentatively, D is TRBD1 (5 bases). Sample: PBMCs. The clonotype comes from a man aged 50 to 59 in good health and CMV-seropositive. CDR3 in amino acids: CASSLRQRTPQYF. The CDR3 DNA sequence: TGTGCCAGCAGCTTGCGACAGAGGACGCCCCAGTACTTC.